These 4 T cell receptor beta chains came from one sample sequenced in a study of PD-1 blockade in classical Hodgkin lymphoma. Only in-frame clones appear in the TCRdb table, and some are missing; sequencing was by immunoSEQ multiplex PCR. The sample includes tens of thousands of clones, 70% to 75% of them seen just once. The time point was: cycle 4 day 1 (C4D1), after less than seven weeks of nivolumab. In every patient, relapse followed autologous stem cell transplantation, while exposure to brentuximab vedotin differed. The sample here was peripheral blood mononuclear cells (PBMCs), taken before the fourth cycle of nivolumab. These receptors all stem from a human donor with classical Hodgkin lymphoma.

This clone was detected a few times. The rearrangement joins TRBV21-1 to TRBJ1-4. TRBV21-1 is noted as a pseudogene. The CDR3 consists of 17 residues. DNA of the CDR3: TGTGCCAGCAGCAAAGTTAAGGACCGTGAGGGTCGGGAAAAACTGTTTTTT. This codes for CASSKVKDREGREKLFF.

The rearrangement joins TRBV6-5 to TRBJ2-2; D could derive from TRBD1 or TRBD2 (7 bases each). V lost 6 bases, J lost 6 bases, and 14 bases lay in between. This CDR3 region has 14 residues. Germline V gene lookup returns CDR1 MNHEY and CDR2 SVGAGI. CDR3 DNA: TGTGCCAGCAGGATGACAGGGAGGGCCGGGGAGCTGTTTTTT. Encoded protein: CASRMTGRAGELFF.

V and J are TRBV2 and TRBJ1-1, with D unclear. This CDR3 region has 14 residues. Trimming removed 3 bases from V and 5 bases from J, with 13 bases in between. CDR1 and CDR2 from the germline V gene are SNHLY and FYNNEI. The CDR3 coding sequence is TGTGCCAGCAGTGACGGGCCACCGGAGACTGAAGCTTTCTTT. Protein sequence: CASSDGPPETEAFF.

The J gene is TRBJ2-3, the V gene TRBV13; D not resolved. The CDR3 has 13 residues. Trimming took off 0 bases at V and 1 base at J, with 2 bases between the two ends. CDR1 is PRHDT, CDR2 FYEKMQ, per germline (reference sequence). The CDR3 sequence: CASSLGGTDTQYF. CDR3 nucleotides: TGTGCCAGCAGCTTAGGCGGCACAGATACGCAGTATTTT.